Below, one T cell receptor (beta chain) is given with its context. This sample was included in a study of cytomegalovirus exposure and HLA in healthy donors. CDR3 length equals 15 residues. Germline loops: CDR1 SGHNT, CDR2 YYREEE (reference sequence). Trimming took off 0 bases at V and 1 base at J, with 10 bases between the two ends. Primers: 60 Vbeta forward and 13 Jbeta reverse. The method was immunoSEQ multiplex PCR; TCRdb's version includes in-frame clones alone and lacks a portion of them. The data show fewer than 200,000 clones, approximately 80% seen once. The sequenced material came from PBMCs. The TCR comes from a man aged 55 to 70 in good health and CMV-seronegative. The V gene is TRBV5-4, the J gene TRBJ1-1, with D perhaps TRBD1 (5 bases). CDR3 in DNA: TGTGCCAGCAGCTTGGTTGGGGGGGGGAACACTGAAGCTTTCTTT. It yields the protein CASSLVGGGNTEAFF. Full variable domain (missing parts from reference TRBV5-4 and TRBJ1-1): ETGVTQSPTHLIKTRGQQVTLRCSSQSGHNTVSWYQQALGQGPQFIFQYYREEENGRGNFPPRFSGLQFPNYSSELNVNALELDDSALYLCASSLVGGGNTEAFFGQGTRLTVV.